These 17 T cell receptor beta chains originate from one sample sequenced in a study of metastatic and nonmetastatic thyroid tumors. TCRdb re-called clones via MiXCR from the PCR reads. The data hold 20,000 to 25,000 clones, with more than 20% observed a single time. Every patient was untreated before thyroid surgery. The sample was tumor tissue. The source is a female donor with papillary thyroid cancer or a benign thyroid nodule (not recorded which). Some clones in this sample may be carry-over from other donors' samples.

This clone was counted only a few times. The genes are TRBV28 and TRBJ2-7, with D maybe TRBD2 (5 bases). Trimming left V 2 bases short and J 0 bases short, with 8 bases between. The CDR3 is made up of 14 amino acids. The germline CDR1 and CDR2 sequences are MDHEN and SYDVKM. CDR3 sequence: CASSLEGFSYEQYF. The CDR3 region has the DNA TGTGCCAGCAGTTTAGAGGGTTTCTCCTACGAGCAGTACTTC.

To note about this clone: The junction and the germline gene differ at one end; a read error may be behind it. V gene TRBV6-1 combines with J gene TRBJ2-3, with 8 nucleotides matching TRBD1. Looked up from germline, CDR1 is MNHNS and CDR2 is SASEGT. The CDR3 contains 14 residues. The CDR3 region is CTSSLRGPTDKQYF. The DNA for the CDR3 is TGTACCAGCAGCCTCAGGGGGCCCACAGATAAGCAGTATTTT.

This clone was recorded many times. Here the CDR3 reads CASSLPRPDRRYGYTF. CDR3 nucleotides: TGTGCCAGCAGTTTACCTCGCCCCGACAGGAGGTACGGCTACACCTTC. V and J are TRBV28 and TRBJ1-2; D may be TRBD1 (6 bases). Trimming pared 2 bases from V and 8 bases from J, leaving 21 bases between. The CDR3 has 16 amino acids. Germline V gives CDR1 MDHEN, CDR2 SYDVKM.

The chain has TRBV20-1 and TRBJ1-1; a weak D match, TRBD1 (5 bases). Trimming stripped 8 bases from V and 6 bases from J, with 19 bases between. There are 13 residues in the CDR3. Germline V lookup: CDR1 DFQATT, CDR2 SNEGSKA (reference sequence). This CDR3 reads CSSYQAGAAEAFF. CDR3 sequence (DNA): TGCAGTTCTTACCAGGCTGGGGCCGCTGAAGCTTTCTTT.

The rearrangement links TRBV9 to TRBJ2-1; TRBD2 aligns across 11 bases. This CDR3 region has 17 residues. With 4 bases clipped from V and 5 bases from J, the junction kept 11 bases outside the gene matches. Germline loops: CDR1 SGDLS, CDR2 YYNGEE. As DNA, the CDR3 is TGTGCCAGCAGCCCCTTCTACCCGGGACTAGCGGACAATGAGCAGTTCTTC. This translates into CASSPFYPGLADNEQFF.

This clone appeared many times. The J gene is TRBJ1-4, the V gene TRBV7-2; D might be TRBD1 (6 bases). The CDR3 loop spans 17 amino acids. The V gene's germline CDR1 is SGHTA and CDR2 FQGNSA. V dropped 2 bases and J dropped 8 bases, with 21 bases sitting between them. The CDR3 sequence is CASSLTGNLLLGEKLFF. The CDR3 DNA reads TGTGCCAGCAGCTTAACAGGGAACCTCCTCCTGGGCGAAAAACTGTTTTTT.

This rearrangement joins TRBV28 to TRBJ2-3; D not resolved. V lost 3 bases and J lost 4, with 8 bases in between. The CDR3 has 13 amino acids. The germline CDR1 and CDR2 sequences are MDHEN and SYDVKM. In DNA, the CDR3 is TGTGCCAGCAGTTTGCGCGGCCCAGATACGCAGTATTTT. This sequence encodes CASSLRGPDTQYF.

This clone was seen at least ten times. The rearrangement links TRBV12-3 or TRBV12-4 to TRBJ2-2; D gene uncertain. The CDR3 is 15 amino acids. Trimming shortened V by 3 bases and J by 4 bases, and 12 bases separated the two germline ends. The CDR3 here is CASSFPDRATGELFF. The CDR3 bases are TGTGCCAGCAGTTTCCCGGACCGGGCCACCGGGGAGCTGTTTTTT.

This clone is medium-sized in the sample. CDR3 loop: CASSPTGTSLGQYF. The CDR3, as DNA: TGTGCCAGCAGTCCGACCGGGACTAGCCTTGGGCAGTACTTC. V and J are TRBV6-1 and TRBJ2-7; TRBD2 agrees at 9 bases. The CDR3 is 14 residues long. J was trimmed by 9 bases and V by 5 bases; bases with no gene match: 11. Germline CDR1 reads MNHNS; CDR2 reads SASEGT.

This clone has ten or more counts. This chain connects TRBV18 to TRBJ2-6; tentatively, D is TRBD2 (6 bases). CDR1 and CDR2 (germline): KGHSH, LQKENI. This CDR3 is built from 17 residues. V dropped 3 bases and J dropped 0 bases, with 12 bases sitting between them. Here the CDR3 DNA reads TGTGCCAGCTCACCCTATACCGGGAGCTCTGGGGCCAACGTCCTGACTTTC. It encodes CASSPYTGSSGANVLTF.

This clone was seen a handful of times. This sequence joins TRBV10-3 and TRBJ1-1; D perhaps matches TRBD1 (5 bases). Germline CDR1 is ENHRY and CDR2 is SYGVKD. The CDR3 length is 14 residues. Trimming pared 7 bases from V and 3 bases from J, leaving 15 bases between. This CDR3 reads CAITSGTGDTEAFF. For the CDR3, the DNA is TGTGCCATCACCTCCGGGACGGGGGACACTGAAGCTTTCTTT.

This clone has just a few counts. The CDR3 reads CASSEATGSGNSPLHF. The DNA of the CDR3 is TGTGCCAGCAGTGAAGCTACAGGGTCGGGTAATTCACCCCTCCACTTT. V is TRBV6-1 and J is TRBJ1-6, with a weak D call TRBD1 (6 bases). Germline V gene sequence: CDR1 MNHNS, CDR2 SASEGT. Trimming cost V 0 bases and J 6 bases, with 12 bases left between them. CDR3 size: 16 residues.

Only a few counts were recorded for this clone. The chain recombines TRBV6-2 or TRBV6-3 with TRBJ2-7; D assignment may be TRBD1 or TRBD2 (5 bases each). Germline V gives CDR1 MNHEY, CDR2 SVGEGT. The germline V and J ends were trimmed by 4 bases and 12 bases, with 19 bases remaining between them. The CDR3 is 13 residues long. CDR3 in DNA: TGTGCCAGCAGTTCTTTACAGGACTTGTGTGTGTACTTC. It is translated as CASSSLQDLCVYF.

This clone came up a few times. The chain carries TRBV6-2 or TRBV6-3 and TRBJ2-5; D possibly corresponds to TRBD1 (6 bases). Germline CDR1 MNHEY, CDR2 SVGEGT. The CDR3 consists of 14 residues. Trimming stripped 4 bases from V and 5 bases from J, with 14 bases between. For the CDR3, the DNA is TGTGCCAGCAGTTGGCACAGGGCGAGGGAGACCCAGTACTTC. It translates to CASSWHRARETQYF.

This chain connects TRBV20-1 to TRBJ1-2; a possible D gene is TRBD1 (5 bases). Looked up from germline, CDR1 is DFQATT and CDR2 is SNEGSKA (reference sequence). V was trimmed by 3 bases and J by 3 bases, leaving 8 bases between them. CDR3 length: 12 residues. The DNA of the CDR3 is TGCAGTGCTAGGGGGACGGACTATGGCTACACCTTC. It is translated as CSARGTDYGYTF.

This clone was seen ten or more times. J is TRBJ1-3 and V is TRBV10-1; no clear D. The germline V gene encodes CDR1 WNHNN and CDR2 SYGVQD (reference sequence). The CDR3 loop spans 12 amino acids. Trimming removed 8 bases at V and 4 bases at J, with 9 bases between. The CDR3 coding sequence is TGCGCCAGCTCTCCAGGAGGAAACACCATATATTTT. Residues: CASSPGGNTIYF.

This clone is classed as medium-sized. The rearrangement uses TRBV28 and TRBJ1-1; possibly TRBD1 for D (5 bases). This CDR3 contains 13 residues. CDR1 is MDHEN and CDR2 is SYDVKM in the germline V gene. V was cut by 4 bases and J by 6 bases, with 12 bases left in between. CDR3 region: CASSSRGFAEAFF. The DNA for the CDR3 is TGTGCCAGCAGTTCGCGGGGGTTCGCTGAAGCTTTCTTT.